This TCR beta chain was sequenced during a study of response to subunit inactivated influenza vaccine. Study-wide points: Authors suggested each seasonal flu vaccination may recruit only limited numbers of new T cells.

The CDR3 has 16 amino acids. Germline CDR1 is SGDLS and CDR2 is YYNGEE. V lost 0 bases and J lost 5, with 15 bases in between. TCRdb redid the calling of the RT-PCR reads with MiXCR, one entry per CDR3 protein. The repertoire includes some 800,000 distinct CDR3 sequences, around 20% of them detected once, and 10% to 13% sits in the top ten. Worth noting for this clonotype: Its antigen is unknown.

The material sequenced was PBMCs from blood, taken roughly 5 days after vaccination. V usage is TRBV9 and J usage is TRBJ2-1; D is unclear. The sequence came from a man between 45 and 60 years old who received an inactivated influenza vaccine. The CDR3 spells CASSVARLGVDNEQFF. DNA for the CDR3: TGTGCCAGCAGCGTAGCTAGGTTAGGAGTCGACAATGAGCAGTTCTTC.